This T cell receptor (beta chain) was retrieved from a study of CD8 T cells in ankylosing spondylitis. Study-level findings and limits: Blood of patients with ankylosing spondylitis appeared to be characterized by a TCR beta motif of several highly homologous variants.

Trimming removed 0 bases from V and 0 bases from J, with 9 bases in between. Germline values: CDR1 SGHRS, CDR2 YFSETQ. The length of the CDR3 is 16 residues. The table lists this clonotype with many counts. Its cognate antigen is unknown. TCRdb independently ran MiXCR on the 5' RACE reads; one entry per CDR3 protein. The profile shows some 250,000 distinct CDR3 sequences, about 10% of them singletons. The material sequenced was blood, either unsorted or a sorted T cell fraction (not recorded which). This receptor was identified in a male donor with ankylosing spondylitis or in good health (not recorded which). This chain connects TRBV5-1 to TRBJ2-2; D gene unclear. The CDR3 loop is CASSLEQIANTGELFF. The CDR3 DNA is TGCGCCAGCAGCTTGGAACAAATCGCGAACACCGGGGAGCTGTTTTTT.